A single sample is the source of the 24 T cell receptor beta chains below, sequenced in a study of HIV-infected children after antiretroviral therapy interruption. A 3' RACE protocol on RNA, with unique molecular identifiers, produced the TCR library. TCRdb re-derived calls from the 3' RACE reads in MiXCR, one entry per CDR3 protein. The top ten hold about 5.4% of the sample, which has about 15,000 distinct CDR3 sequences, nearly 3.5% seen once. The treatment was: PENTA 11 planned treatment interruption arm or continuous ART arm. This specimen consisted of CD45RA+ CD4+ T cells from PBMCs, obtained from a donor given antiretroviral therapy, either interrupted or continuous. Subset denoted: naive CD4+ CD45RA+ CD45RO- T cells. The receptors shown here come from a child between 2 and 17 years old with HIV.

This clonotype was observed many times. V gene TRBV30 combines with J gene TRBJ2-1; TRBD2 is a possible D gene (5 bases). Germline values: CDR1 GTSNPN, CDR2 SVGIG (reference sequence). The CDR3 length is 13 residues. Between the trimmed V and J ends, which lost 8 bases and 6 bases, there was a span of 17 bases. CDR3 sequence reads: CALGGAWGNEQFF. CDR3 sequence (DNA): TGTGCCCTTGGAGGCGCTTGGGGCAATGAGCAGTTCTTC.

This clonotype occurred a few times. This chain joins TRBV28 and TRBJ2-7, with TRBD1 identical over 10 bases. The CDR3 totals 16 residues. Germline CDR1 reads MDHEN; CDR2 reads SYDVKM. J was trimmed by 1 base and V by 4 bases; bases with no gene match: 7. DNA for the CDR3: TGTGCCAGCAGTTCCCCCAGGGACAGGGGTTCCTACGAGCAGTACTTC. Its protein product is CASSSPRDRGSYEQYF.

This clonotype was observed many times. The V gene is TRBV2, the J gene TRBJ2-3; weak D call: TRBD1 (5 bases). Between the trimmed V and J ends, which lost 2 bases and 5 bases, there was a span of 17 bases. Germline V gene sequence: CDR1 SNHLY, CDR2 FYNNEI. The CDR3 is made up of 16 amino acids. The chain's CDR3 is CASSERQGYEGDTQYF. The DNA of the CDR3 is TGTGCCAGCAGTGAAAGGCAGGGTTATGAAGGAGATACGCAGTATTTT.

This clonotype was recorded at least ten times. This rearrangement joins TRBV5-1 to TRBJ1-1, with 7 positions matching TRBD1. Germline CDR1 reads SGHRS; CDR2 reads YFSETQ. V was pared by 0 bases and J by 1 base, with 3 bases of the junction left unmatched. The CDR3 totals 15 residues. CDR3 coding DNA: TGCGCCAGCAGCTTGGAGGCAGGGGGGAACACTGAAGCTTTCTTT. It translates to CASSLEAGGNTEAFF. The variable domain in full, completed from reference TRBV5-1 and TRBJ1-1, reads KAGVTQTPRYLIKTRGQQVTLSCSPISGHRSVSWYQQTPGQGLQFLFEYFSETQRNKGNFPGRFSGRQFSNSRSEMNVSTLELGDSALYLCASSLEAGGNTEAFFGQGTRLTVV.

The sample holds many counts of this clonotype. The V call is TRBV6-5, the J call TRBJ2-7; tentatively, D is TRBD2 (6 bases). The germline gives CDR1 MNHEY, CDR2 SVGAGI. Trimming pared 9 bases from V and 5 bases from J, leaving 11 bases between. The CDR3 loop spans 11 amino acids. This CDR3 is CASLEGHEQYF. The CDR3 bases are TGTGCCAGTTTGGAGGGCCACGAGCAGTACTTC.

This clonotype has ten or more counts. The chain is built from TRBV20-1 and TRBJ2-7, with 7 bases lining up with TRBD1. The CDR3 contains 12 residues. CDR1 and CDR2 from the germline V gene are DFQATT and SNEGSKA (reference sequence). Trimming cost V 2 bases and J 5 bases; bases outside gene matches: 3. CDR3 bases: TGCAGTGCTAGACGTACAGGGGACGAGCAGTACTTC. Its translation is CSARRTGDEQYF.

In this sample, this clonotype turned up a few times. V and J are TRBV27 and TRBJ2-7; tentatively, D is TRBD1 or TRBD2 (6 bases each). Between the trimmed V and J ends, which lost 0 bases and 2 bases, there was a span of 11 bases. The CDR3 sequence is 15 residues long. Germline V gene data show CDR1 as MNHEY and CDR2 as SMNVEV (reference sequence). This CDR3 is CASSLSRGAAYEQYF. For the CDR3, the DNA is TGTGCCAGCAGTTTATCGAGGGGGGCGGCCTACGAGCAGTACTTC.

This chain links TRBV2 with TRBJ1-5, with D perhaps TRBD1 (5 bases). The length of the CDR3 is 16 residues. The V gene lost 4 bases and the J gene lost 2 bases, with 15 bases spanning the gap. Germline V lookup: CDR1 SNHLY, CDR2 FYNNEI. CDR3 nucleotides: TGTGCCAGCAGTGGAACGGGGCGCCCCGGCAATCAGCCCCAGCATTTT. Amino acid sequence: CASSGTGRPGNQPQHF.

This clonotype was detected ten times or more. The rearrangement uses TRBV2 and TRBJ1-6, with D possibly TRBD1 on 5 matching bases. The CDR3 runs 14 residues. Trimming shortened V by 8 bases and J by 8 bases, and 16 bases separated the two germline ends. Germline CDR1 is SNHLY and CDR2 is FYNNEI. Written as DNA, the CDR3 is TGTGCCAGCCGATGGACGGGGGGGGATTCACCCCTCCACTTT. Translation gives CASRWTGGDSPLHF.

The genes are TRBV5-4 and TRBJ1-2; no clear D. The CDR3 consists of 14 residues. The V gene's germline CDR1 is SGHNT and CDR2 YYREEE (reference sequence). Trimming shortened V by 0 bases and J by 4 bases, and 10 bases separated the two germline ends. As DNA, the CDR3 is TGTGCCAGCAGCTTGGACGCGGAAAGCTATGGCTACACCTTC. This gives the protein CASSLDAESYGYTF.

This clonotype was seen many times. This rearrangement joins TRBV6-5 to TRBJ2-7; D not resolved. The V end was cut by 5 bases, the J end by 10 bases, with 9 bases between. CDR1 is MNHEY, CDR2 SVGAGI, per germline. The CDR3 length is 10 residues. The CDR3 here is CASSDSEQYF. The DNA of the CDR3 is TGTGCCAGCAGTGATTCTGAACAGTACTTC.

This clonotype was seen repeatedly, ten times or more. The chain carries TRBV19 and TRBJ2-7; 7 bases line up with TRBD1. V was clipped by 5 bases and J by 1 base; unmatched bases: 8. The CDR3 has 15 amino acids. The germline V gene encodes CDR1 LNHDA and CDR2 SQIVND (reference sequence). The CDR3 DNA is TGTGCCAGTAGTTCCCGACAGGGAAAGTCCTACGAGCAGTACTTC. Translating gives CASSSRQGKSYEQYF. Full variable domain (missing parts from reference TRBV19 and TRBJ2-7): DGGITQSPKYLFRKEGQNVTLSCEQNLNHDAMYWYRQDPGQGLRLIYYSQIVNDFQKGDIAEGYSVSREKKESFPLTVTSAQKNPTAFYLCASSSRQGKSYEQYFGPGTRLTVT.

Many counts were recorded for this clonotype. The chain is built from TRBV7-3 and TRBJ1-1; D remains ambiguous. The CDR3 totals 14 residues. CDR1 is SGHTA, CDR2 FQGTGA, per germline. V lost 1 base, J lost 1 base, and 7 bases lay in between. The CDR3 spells CASSLSAGNTEAFF. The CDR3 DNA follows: TGTGCCAGCAGCTTAAGCGCCGGGAACACTGAAGCTTTCTTT.

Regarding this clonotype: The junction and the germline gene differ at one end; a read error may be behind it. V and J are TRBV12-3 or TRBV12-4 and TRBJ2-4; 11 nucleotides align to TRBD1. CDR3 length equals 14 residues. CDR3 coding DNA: TGTGCCAGCAGGGACAGGGGGCGGCAAAACACCTTGTACTTT. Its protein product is CASRDRGRQNTLYF.

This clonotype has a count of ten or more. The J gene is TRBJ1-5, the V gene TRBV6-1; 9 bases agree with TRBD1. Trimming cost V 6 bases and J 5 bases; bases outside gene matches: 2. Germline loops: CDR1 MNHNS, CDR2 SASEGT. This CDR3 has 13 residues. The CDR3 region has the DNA TGTGCCAGCAGGGGACAGGGCTATCAGCCCCAGCATTTT. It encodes CASRGQGYQPQHF.

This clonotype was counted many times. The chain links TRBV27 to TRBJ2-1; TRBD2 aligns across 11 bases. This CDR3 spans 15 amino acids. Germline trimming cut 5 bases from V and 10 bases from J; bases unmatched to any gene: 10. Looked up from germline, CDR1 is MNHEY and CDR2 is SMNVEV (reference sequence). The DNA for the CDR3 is TGTGCCAGCAGTCCTGTAGCGGGGGGGCCCGGGGAGCAGTTCTTC. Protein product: CASSPVAGGPGEQFF.

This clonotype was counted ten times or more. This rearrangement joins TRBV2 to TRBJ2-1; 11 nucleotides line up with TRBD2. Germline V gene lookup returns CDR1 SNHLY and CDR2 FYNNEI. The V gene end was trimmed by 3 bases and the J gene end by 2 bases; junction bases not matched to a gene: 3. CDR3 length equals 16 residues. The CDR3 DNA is TGTGCCAGCAGTGATAGGGGACTAGCGGCCTACAATGAGCAGTTCTTC. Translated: CASSDRGLAAYNEQFF.

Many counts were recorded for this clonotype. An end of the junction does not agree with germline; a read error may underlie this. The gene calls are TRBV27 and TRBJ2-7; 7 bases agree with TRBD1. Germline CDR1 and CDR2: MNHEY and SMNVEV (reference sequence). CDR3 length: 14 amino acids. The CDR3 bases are TGTGCCAGCAGAGTTGACAGGGCTTCCTCCGAGCAGTACTTC. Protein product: CASRVDRASSEQYF.

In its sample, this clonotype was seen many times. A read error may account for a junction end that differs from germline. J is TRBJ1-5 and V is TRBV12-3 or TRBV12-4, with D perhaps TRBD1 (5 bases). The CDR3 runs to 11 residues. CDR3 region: CASSSGTPKHF. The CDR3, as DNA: TGTGCCAGCAGTTCCGGGACGCCCAAGCATTTT.

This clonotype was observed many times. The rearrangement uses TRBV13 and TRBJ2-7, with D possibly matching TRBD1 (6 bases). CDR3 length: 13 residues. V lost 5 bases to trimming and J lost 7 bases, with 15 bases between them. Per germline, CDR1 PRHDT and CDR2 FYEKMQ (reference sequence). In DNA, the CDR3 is TGTGCCAGCAGCCCAGGGGCCACGACAGAGCAGTACTTC. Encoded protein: CASSPGATTEQYF.

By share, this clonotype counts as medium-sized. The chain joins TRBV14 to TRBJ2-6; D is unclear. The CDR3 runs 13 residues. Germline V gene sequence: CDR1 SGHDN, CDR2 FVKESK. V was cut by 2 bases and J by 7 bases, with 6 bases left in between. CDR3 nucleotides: TGTGCCAGCAGCCAAAATCCAGCCAACGTCCTGACTTTC. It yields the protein CASSQNPANVLTF.

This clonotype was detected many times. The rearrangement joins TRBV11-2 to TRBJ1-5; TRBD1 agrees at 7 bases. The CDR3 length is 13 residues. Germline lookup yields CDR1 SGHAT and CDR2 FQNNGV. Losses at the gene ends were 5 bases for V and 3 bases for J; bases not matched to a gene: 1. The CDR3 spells CASSTGVNQPQHF. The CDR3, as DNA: TGTGCCAGCAGCACAGGGGTCAATCAGCCCCAGCATTTT.

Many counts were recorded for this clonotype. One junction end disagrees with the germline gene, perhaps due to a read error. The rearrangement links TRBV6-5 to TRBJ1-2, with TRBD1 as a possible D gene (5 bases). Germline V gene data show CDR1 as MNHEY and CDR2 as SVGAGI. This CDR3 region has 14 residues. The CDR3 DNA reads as TGTGCCAGCAGTTACAGCCTGGGGCAGTCATATGCCTCTTTC. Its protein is CASSYSLGQSYASF.

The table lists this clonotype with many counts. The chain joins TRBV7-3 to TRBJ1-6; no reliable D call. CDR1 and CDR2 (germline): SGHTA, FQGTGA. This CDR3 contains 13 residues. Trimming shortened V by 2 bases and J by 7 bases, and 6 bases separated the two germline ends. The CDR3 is CASSLSDNSPLHF. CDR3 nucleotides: TGTGCCAGCAGCTTATCGGACAATTCACCCCTCCACTTT.